This T cell receptor beta chain was recorded in a study of Graves' ophthalmopathy and Graves' hyperthyroidism. The sequenced template was RNA, covering the TCR beta CDR3 region. First-round RT-PCR employed HTBI primers, with a second-round multiplex PCR after it. MiXCR, applied by TCRdb to the multiplex PCR reads, yields one record per CDR3 protein. The table includes over a million distinct CDR3 sequences, less than 45% detected once. Germline loops: CDR1 SGHVS, CDR2 FNYEAQ. V lost 1 base and J 1 base, leaving 11 bases between the germline ends. This CDR3 contains 16 residues. The sequence was collected from an adult man with Graves' hyperthyroidism. The rearrangement joins TRBV7-6 to TRBJ1-5; unclear D gene. The sequencing sample was made of peripheral blood or thyroid tissue (not recorded which). CDR3 in amino acids: CASSLGYRGSNQPQHF. DNA for the CDR3: TGTGCCAGCAGCTTAGGTTATAGAGGGAGCAATCAGCCCCAGCATTTT.